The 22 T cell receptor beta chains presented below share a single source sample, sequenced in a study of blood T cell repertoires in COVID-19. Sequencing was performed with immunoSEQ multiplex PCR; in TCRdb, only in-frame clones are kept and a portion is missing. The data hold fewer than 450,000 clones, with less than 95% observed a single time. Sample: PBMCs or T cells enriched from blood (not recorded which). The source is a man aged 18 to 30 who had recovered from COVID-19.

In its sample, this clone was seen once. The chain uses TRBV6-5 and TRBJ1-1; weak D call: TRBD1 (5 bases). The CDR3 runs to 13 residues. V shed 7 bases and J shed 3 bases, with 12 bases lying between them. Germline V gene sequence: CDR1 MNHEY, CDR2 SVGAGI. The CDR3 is CASTRRGDTEAFF. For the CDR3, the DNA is TGTGCCAGCACTAGGAGGGGCGACACTGAAGCTTTCTTT.

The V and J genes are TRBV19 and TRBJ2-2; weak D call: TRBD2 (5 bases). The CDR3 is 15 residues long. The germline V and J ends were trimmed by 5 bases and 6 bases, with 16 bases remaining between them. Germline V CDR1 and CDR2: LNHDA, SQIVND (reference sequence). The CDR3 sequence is CASSADLAIPGELFF. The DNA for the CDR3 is TGTGCCAGTAGTGCCGACCTAGCCATCCCCGGGGAGCTGTTTTTT.

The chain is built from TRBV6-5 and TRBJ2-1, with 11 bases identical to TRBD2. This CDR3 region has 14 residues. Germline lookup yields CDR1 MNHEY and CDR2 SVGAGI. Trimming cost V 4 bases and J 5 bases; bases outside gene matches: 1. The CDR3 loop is CASSLAGGHNEQFF. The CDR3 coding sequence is TGTGCCAGCAGTTTAGCGGGGGGGCACAATGAGCAGTTCTTC.

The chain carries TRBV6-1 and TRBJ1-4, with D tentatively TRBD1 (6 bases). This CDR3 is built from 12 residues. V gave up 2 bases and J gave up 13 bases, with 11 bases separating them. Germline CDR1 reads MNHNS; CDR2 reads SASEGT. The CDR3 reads CASSEYRTVLFF. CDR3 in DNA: TGTGCCAGCAGTGAATACCGGACAGTACTGTTTTTT.

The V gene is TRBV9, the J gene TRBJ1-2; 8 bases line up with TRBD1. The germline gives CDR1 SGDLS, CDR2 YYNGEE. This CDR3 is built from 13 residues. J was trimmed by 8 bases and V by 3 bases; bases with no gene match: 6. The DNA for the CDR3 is TGTGCCAGCAGCGGAGACAGGGGCGGGGGCTACACCTTC. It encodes CASSGDRGGGYTF.

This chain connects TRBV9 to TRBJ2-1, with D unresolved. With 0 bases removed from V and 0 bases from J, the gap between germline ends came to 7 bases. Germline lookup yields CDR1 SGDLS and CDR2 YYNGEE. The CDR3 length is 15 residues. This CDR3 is CASSVDLSSYNEQFF. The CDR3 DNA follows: TGTGCCAGCAGCGTAGATCTGAGCTCCTACAATGAGCAGTTCTTC.

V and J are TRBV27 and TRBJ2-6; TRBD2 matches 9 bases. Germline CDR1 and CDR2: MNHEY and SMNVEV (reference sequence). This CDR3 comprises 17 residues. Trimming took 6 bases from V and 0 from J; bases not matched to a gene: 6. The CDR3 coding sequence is TGTGCCAGCAGCTTAGCGGGAGCCCTCTCTGGGGCCAACGTCCTGACTTTC. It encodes CASSLAGALSGANVLTF.

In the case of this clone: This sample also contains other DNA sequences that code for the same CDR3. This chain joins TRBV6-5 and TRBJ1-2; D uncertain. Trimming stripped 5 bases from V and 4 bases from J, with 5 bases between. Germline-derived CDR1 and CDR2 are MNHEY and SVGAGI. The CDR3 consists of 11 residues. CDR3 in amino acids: CASSPGYGYTF. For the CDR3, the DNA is TGTGCCAGCAGTCCAGGCTATGGCTACACCTTC.

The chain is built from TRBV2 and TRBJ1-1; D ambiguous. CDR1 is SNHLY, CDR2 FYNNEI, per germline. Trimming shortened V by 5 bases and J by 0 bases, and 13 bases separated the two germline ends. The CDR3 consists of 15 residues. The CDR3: CASSLEHGVNTEAFF. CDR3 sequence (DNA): TGTGCCAGCAGTCTAGAGCACGGGGTGAACACTGAAGCTTTCTTT.

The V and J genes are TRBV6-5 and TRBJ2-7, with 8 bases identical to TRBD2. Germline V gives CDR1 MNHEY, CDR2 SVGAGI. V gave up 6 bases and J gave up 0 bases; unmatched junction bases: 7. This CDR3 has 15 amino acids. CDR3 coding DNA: TGTGCCAGCAGCCGTAGCGGGGCTAACTCCTACGAGCAGTACTTC. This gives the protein CASSRSGANSYEQYF.

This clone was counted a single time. The CDR3 DNA reads as TGTGCCAGCAGCTCCGGGGCCTCATCGCGGGGGGGCCAAGATACGCAGTATTTT. Its translation: CASSSGASSRGGQDTQYF. This rearrangement joins TRBV5-4 to TRBJ2-3, with TRBD2 matching over 9 bases. This CDR3 is built from 18 residues. Germline assignment: CDR1 SGHNT and CDR2 YYREEE (reference sequence). Trimming cost V 3 bases and J 5 bases; bases outside gene matches: 16.

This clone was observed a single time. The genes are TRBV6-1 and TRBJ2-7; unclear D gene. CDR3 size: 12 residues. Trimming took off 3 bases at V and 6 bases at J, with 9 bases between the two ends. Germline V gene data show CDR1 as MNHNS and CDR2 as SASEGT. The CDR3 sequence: CASSDYYSEQYF. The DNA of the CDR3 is TGTGCCAGCAGTGATTATTATTCCGAGCAGTACTTC.

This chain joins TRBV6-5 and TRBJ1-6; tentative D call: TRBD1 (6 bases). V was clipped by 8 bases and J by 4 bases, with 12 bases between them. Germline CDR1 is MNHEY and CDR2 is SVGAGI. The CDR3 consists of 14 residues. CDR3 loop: CASLQDSYNSPLHF. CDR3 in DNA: TGTGCCAGCCTACAGGACAGTTATAATTCACCCCTCCACTTT.

The CDR3 reads CASSTTALNQPQHF. The DNA for the CDR3 is TGTGCCAGCAGCACGACAGCTCTCAATCAGCCCCAGCATTTT. The rearrangement links TRBV28 to TRBJ1-5, with a possible D match to TRBD1 (5 bases). The CDR3 has 14 residues. Deletions cut 6 bases from V and 3 bases from J, with 12 bases between. Per germline, CDR1 MDHEN and CDR2 SYDVKM.

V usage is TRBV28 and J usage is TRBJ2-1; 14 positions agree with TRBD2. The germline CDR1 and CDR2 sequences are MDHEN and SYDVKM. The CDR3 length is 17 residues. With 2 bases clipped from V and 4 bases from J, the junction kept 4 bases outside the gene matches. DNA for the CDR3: TGTGCCAGCAGTTTACCGGGACTAGCGGGAGTATACAATGAGCAGTTCTTC. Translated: CASSLPGLAGVYNEQFF.

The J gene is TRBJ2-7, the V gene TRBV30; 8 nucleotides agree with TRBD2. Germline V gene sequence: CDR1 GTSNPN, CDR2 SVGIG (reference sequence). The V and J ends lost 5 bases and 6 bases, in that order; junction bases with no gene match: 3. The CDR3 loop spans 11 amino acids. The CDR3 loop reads CAWGLAGEQYF. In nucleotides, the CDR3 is TGTGCCTGGGGACTAGCCGGCGAGCAGTACTTC.

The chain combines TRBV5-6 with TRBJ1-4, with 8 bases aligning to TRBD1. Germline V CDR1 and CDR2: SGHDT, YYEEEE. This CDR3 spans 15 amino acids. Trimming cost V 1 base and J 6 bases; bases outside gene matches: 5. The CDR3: CASSLKTGGDEKLFF. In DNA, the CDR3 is TGTGCCAGCAGCTTGAAAACAGGGGGGGATGAAAAACTGTTTTTT.

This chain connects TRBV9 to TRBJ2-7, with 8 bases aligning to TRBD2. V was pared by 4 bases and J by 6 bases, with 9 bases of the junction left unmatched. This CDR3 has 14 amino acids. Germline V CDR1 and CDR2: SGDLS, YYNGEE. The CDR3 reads CASSPQGLASEQYF. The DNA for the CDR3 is TGTGCCAGCAGCCCACAAGGACTAGCCAGCGAGCAGTACTTC.

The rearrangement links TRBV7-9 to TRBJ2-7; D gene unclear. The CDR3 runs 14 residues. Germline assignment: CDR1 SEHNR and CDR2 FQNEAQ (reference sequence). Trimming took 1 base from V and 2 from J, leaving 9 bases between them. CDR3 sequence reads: CASSLVLTPYEQYF. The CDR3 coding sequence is TGTGCCAGCAGCTTAGTACTTACCCCCTACGAGCAGTACTTC.

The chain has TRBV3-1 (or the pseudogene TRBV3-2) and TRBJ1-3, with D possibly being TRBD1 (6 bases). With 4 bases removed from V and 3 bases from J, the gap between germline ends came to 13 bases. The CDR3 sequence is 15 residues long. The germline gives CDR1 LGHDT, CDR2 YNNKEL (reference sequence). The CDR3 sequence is CASSLRTDNGNTIYF. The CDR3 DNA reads TGTGCCAGCAGCCTACGGACAGACAATGGAAACACCATATATTTT.

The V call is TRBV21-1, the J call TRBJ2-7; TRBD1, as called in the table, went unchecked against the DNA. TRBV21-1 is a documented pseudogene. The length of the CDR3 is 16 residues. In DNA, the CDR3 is TGTGCCAGTCACAAAACAGGGGCTAATCAGTTGTACGAGCAGTACTTC. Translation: CASHKTGANQLYEQYF.

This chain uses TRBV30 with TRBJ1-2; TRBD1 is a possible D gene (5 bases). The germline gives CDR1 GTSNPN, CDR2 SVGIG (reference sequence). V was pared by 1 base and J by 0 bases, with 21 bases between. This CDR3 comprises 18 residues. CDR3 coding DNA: TGTGCCTGGAGTGGGGACTTCGGGGGGATAAAATCTAACTATGGCTACACCTTC. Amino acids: CAWSGDFGGIKSNYGYTF.